This record covers a single TCR beta chain. Its antigen remains undetermined. Base-call qualities are not available, and no considerably larger clone is one nucleotide away. TCRbeta CDR3 regions were sequenced with the immunoSEQ Assay. After extraction, genomic DNA underwent amplification by bias-controlled multiplex PCR, followed by high-throughput sequencing. As for the original processing: Collapsing and filtering of sequences were performed to quantify the absolute abundance of each unique TCRbeta CDR3 region. T cell fraction was estimated by normalization of TCRbeta template counts to usable DNA, with usable DNA being measured through amplification of reference genes present in all nucleated cells. Repertoire TCRs were annotated as SARS-CoV-2-specific by exact matching of V gene, CDR3 amino acid sequence and J gene to a known reactive TCR set. The reference SARS-CoV-2 TCR set was obtained from MIRA and was filtered for enrichment in COVID-19-positive ImmuneCODE repertoires, whereby public or cross-reactive TCRs were removed. Using the MIRA antigens, annotated TCRs were further analysed by specific ORF or by position within an ORF. Depth was the summed frequency of annotated unique rearrangements, while breadth was defined as annotated unique rearrangements over total unique productive rearrangements. TCR breadth was compared between groups using two-sided Wilcoxon rank-sum tests. Held by TCRdb, this immuneACCESS table contains in-frame sequences only and omits some clones. Under half of the omission traces to an unresolved V gene where checked; the cause of the rest is unknown. The V and J calls and clone size are taken from that table; D and trimming were inferred from the DNA. In this sample the table shows around 400,000 clones, around 82% of which occur a single time. The top ten hold about 7.4% of the sample.

The germline V gene yields SGHDT for CDR1 and YYEEEE for CDR2. V loses 7 bases, J loses 4 bases, and the germline ends lie 12 bases apart. The CDR3 sequence holds 14 residues, the cysteine and phenylalanine included. Only the CDR3 portion is preserved as DNA: 42 bases, with reading frame beginning at the first base. Explained via the paper, the treatment or condition label denotes: about 20 received Ad26.COV2.S at low or high dose, single or two shots; roughly five received placebo; per-sample allocation not given. For vaccine and placebo recipients, the sequenced repertoires came from samples collected on day 63 after the first injection. Cohort 1b enrolled about two dozen adults aged 18-55 years at a single site in Boston, USA, between 29 July and 7 August 2020. Ad26.COV2.S was a replication-incompetent adenovirus type 26 vector expressing a prefusion-stabilized SARS-CoV-2 spike protein from the original Wuhan strain.

This entry is derived from a study of Ad26.COV2.S vaccination and SARS-CoV-2 variants (dated by TCRdb to the early 2020s). Broadly, across the study: Vaccine-arm donors came from COV1001, a multicentre, randomized, double-blind, placebo-controlled phase I-IIa trial of Ad26.COV2.S in healthy adults. Ad26.COV2.S was given intramuscularly at 5x10^10 or 1x10^11 viral particles, as a single shot or as two shots 56 days apart. TCRbeta repertoire sequencing served as the tool for gauging how specific and how broad the SARS-CoV-2-reactive T cell receptors were following Ad26.COV2.S vaccination. A total of around 32 samples were included in the TCR-sequenced set, comprising roughly 19 Ad26.COV2.S vaccine recipients, 5 placebo recipients and 8 SARS-CoV-2 convalescent individuals. Participants in the trial were split at random into five groups of five each, receiving low-dose or high-dose Ad26.COV2.S once or twice, or else placebo on both occasions. Investigators did not know the trial group allocation while performing experiments and assessing outcomes.

Broader findings and caveats from the paper: After vaccination, spike-specific CD8+ and CD4+ T cell responses were reported to show substantial breadth. The study was not powered for comparison of responses between vaccine doses or regimens. Higher spike-specific TCR breadth was observed in Ad26.COV2.S recipients than in placebo recipients (P = 0.0014). Comparable non-spike TCR breadth was observed between vaccine and placebo recipients, consistent with only spike being contained in the vaccine. The authors noted that total T cell responses may have been underestimated by the TCR breadth and depth analyses.

The clonotype was recovered from a person between 18 and 65 years old who received the Ad26.COV2.S COVID-19 vaccine or a placebo. The V and J segments used are TRBV5-6 and TRBJ2-6, with the D gene too uncertain to name. Sequencing was performed on peripheral blood, taken in a trial of Ad26.COV2.S vaccine versus placebo. Read as DNA, the sequence is TGTGCCAGCGGACGCCCCGGCGGGGCCAACGTCCTGACTTTC. Translated, it gives CASGRPGGANVLTF.